The 9 T cell receptor beta chains below were found in one sample sequenced in a study of blood T cell repertoires in COVID-19. Sequencing was performed with immunoSEQ multiplex PCR; in TCRdb, only in-frame clones are kept and a portion is missing. The sample has approximately 93,000 clones; 60% to 85% are singletons. Material for sequencing was peripheral blood. The receptors were sampled from a woman of 80 years or more with acute or convalescent COVID-19.

V gene TRBV11-2 combines with J gene TRBJ1-2; D remains unclear. This CDR3 has 12 amino acids. The V end lost 8 bases, the J end lost 2 bases, and 9 bases lay between the germline ends. Germline V gives CDR1 SGHAT, CDR2 FQNNGV. CDR3 bases: TGTGCCAGCGACGGGGTGAACTATGGCTACACCTTC. Translating gives CASDGVNYGYTF.

This chain links TRBV7-9 with TRBJ1-1; the match to TRBD1 covers 8 bases. This CDR3 has 15 residues. After removal of 1 base from V and 4 bases from J, the junction contained 5 bases not matched to a gene. Germline-derived CDR1 and CDR2 are SEHNR and FQNEAQ (reference sequence). The chain's CDR3 is CASSLGDRRATEAFF. The CDR3 DNA reads TGTGCCAGCAGCTTAGGGGACAGGCGGGCCACTGAAGCTTTCTTT.

Points on this clone: Other DNA sequences in this sample translate to the same CDR3. The chain links TRBV19 to TRBJ1-2, with 7 bases aligning to TRBD1. Germline V CDR1 and CDR2: LNHDA, SQIVND (reference sequence). After removal of 0 bases from V and 5 bases from J, the junction contained 6 bases not matched to a gene. The CDR3 is 15 residues long. Written as DNA, the CDR3 is TGTGCCAGTAGTATAGAGAGGACAGGACGATATGGCTACACCTTC. It translates to CASSIERTGRYGYTF.

The rearrangement links TRBV3-1 (or the pseudogene TRBV3-2) to TRBJ2-4, with 12 bases lining up with TRBD2. J was trimmed by 4 bases and V by 2 bases; bases with no gene match: 3. CDR1 and CDR2 from the germline V gene are LGHDT and YNNKEL (reference sequence). The CDR3 sequence is 16 residues long. The CDR3: CASSQTLAGGKNIQYF. CDR3 nucleotide sequence: TGTGCCAGCAGCCAAACCCTAGCGGGAGGGAAAAACATTCAGTACTTC.

The rearrangement uses TRBV18 and TRBJ2-3, with D perhaps matching TRBD2 (5 bases). Germline V lookup: CDR1 KGHSH, CDR2 LQKENI. V shed 3 bases and J shed 0 bases, with 10 bases lying between them. This CDR3 comprises 15 residues. The CDR3 is CASSPMEASTDTQYF. Here the CDR3 DNA reads TGTGCCAGCTCACCCATGGAGGCTAGCACAGATACGCAGTATTTT.

The rearrangement joins TRBV12-5 to TRBJ1-1; D may be TRBD1 (5 bases). The CDR3 spans 14 residues. V was shortened by 1 base and J by 1 base, with 7 bases between the two germline ends. The germline CDR1 and CDR2 sequences are LGHNT and FRNRAP. CDR3 protein: CASGLGQRNTEAFF. The CDR3 coding sequence is TGTGCTAGTGGTTTGGGACAGAGGAACACTGAAGCTTTCTTT.

This chain links TRBV11-2 with TRBJ2-2; 10 positions agree with TRBD2. The CDR3 has 19 amino acids. J was trimmed by 3 bases and V by 1 base; bases with no gene match: 11. Germline CDR1 is SGHAT and CDR2 is FQNNGV. The CDR3 DNA sequence: TGTGCCAGCAGCTTAGTTGGGGCTAGCGGGAGTTCAGACACCGGGGAGCTGTTTTTT. Its protein is CASSLVGASGSSDTGELFF.

The V gene is TRBV6-1, the J gene TRBJ1-3; no definite D call. Germline V lookup: CDR1 MNHNS, CDR2 SASEGT. CDR3 length: 13 residues. V lost 8 bases to trimming and J lost 2 bases, with 10 bases between them. The CDR3 loop reads CASGGLPGNTIYF. The CDR3, as DNA: TGTGCCAGCGGAGGGTTACCTGGAAACACCATATATTTT.

This clone was counted a single time. The V gene is TRBV6-4, the J gene TRBJ1-2; D remains ambiguous. The V and J ends lost 7 bases and 4 bases respectively, with 16 bases between them. Germline V gene data show CDR1 as MRHNA and CDR2 as SNTAGT. The CDR3 has 14 residues. In DNA form, the CDR3 reads TGTGCCAGCACCACTCTCAAGAAAGCCTATGGCTACACCTTC. Translating gives CASTTLKKAYGYTF.